Below, 5 T cell receptor beta chains from the same sample are listed, as sequenced in a study of T-cell memory formation after mild COVID-19. TCRdb reprocessed the 5' RACE reads via MiXCR and lists one record per CDR3 protein. The sample has 350,000 to 450,000 distinct CDR3 sequences, about an eighth seen once. Specimen: PBMCs or a T cell subset sorted from them (not recorded which). These receptors were taken from a man between 18 and 29 years old who had mild COVID-19 (a few samples of this study predate the infection). Cell type and time point are not known.

This clonotype was counted ten times or more. The CDR3 nucleotides read TGTGCCAGCAGCCCTAGGGGGCCGGGAGATACGCAGTATTTT. It yields the protein CASSPRGPGDTQYF. The V gene is TRBV5-5, the J gene TRBJ2-3; 7 positions agree with TRBD1. CDR1 and CDR2 from the germline V gene are SGHKS and YYEKEE (reference sequence). The CDR3 extends over 14 amino acids. V trimming: 4 bases; J trimming: 5 bases; junction bases outside the gene matches: 7.

This clonotype was found a few times. The chain has TRBV5-1 and TRBJ1-2, with a weak D call TRBD1 (5 bases). Germline assignment: CDR1 SGHRS and CDR2 YFSETQ. V was shortened by 0 bases and J by 8 bases, with 14 bases between the two germline ends. This CDR3 contains 14 residues. CDR3 bases: TGCGCCAGCAGCTTGGAGGGGTTGATAAAGGGCTACACCTTC. Translating it yields CASSLEGLIKGYTF.

The chain employs TRBV6-5 and TRBJ2-2; D is perhaps TRBD1 (6 bases). V gave up 6 bases and J gave up 6 bases, with 14 bases separating them. Germline assignment: CDR1 MNHEY and CDR2 SVGAGI. The CDR3 length is 14 residues. The CDR3 protein is CASRRTVSPGELFF. The CDR3 DNA sequence: TGTGCCAGCAGGAGGACAGTCTCTCCCGGGGAGCTGTTTTTT.

This clonotype has only one observation. This sequence joins TRBV5-1 and TRBJ2-6; D is uncertain. This CDR3 contains 15 residues. The germline gives CDR1 SGHRS, CDR2 YFSETQ. V shed 7 bases and J shed 0 bases, with 11 bases lying between them. CDR3 sequence (DNA): TGCGCCAGCGGGGATTTAATCTCTGGGGCCAACGTCCTGACTTTC. Translated: CASGDLISGANVLTF.

The V gene is TRBV20-1, the J gene TRBJ2-3, with a possible D match to TRBD1 (6 bases). The V end was cut by 7 bases, the J end by 5 bases, with 13 bases between. The germline V gene encodes CDR1 DFQATT and CDR2 SNEGSKA (reference sequence). This CDR3 spans 12 amino acids. CDR3 nucleotide sequence: TGCAGTGGAAGATGGGGACAAGATACGCAGTATTTT. It codes for CSGRWGQDTQYF.